The clone carrying this T cell receptor (beta chain) was found a few times. The antigen remains unidentified. The CDR3 covers 16 residues. The V and J ends lost 6 bases and 4 bases, in that order; junction bases with no gene match: 17. Germline CDR1 and CDR2: DFQATT and SNEGSKA (reference sequence). This record comes from a study of T cells in Graves' hyperthyroidism and ophthalmopathy. Study-level points and caveats: Also found in blood were most expanded thyroid clonotypes above 0.001.

RNA transcripts served as the template for amplifying TCR beta CDR3 regions. HTBI primers drove first-round RT-PCR of the TCR CDR3. Each CDR3 protein is one row after TCRdb ran MiXCR on the multiplex PCR reads. The sample shows about 350,000 distinct CDR3 sequences, approximately 15% of them seen only once. If no ophthalmopathy progression occurred within 18 months, Graves' hyperthyroidism was stable. The specimen sequenced was blood. The gene calls are TRBV20-1 and TRBJ2-7, with 8 bases matching TRBD2. This receptor was obtained from a woman in her 30s with Graves' hyperthyroidism. CDR3 residues: CSARQSVSGSLYEQYF. DNA of the CDR3: TGCAGTGCGAGGCAAAGCGTCAGCGGGAGTTTGTACGAGCAGTACTTC.